The 2 T cell receptor beta chains listed next were all sequenced from one sample in a study of technical replicates of blood from a handful of donors. The assay was immunoSEQ multiplex PCR, and TCRdb's table has in-frame clones only and misses some. The sample carries about 14,000 clones, 70% to 90% recorded once. The sample was PBMCs. The receptors derive from a human donor in good health.

This chain connects TRBV6-1 to TRBJ1-5; D is ambiguous. V was pared by 1 base and J by 5 bases, with 18 bases between. The CDR3 runs to 17 residues. Germline V lookup: CDR1 MNHNS, CDR2 SASEGT. For the CDR3, the DNA is TGTGCCAGCAGTGAAGGTCTTTTCTGGACTCCTTATCAGCCCCAGCATTTT. It specifies CASSEGLFWTPYQPQHF.

This clone was detected only a few times. CDR3 in DNA: TGTGCCTGGAGTGATACAGGGGTGGCAGATACGCAGTATTTT. It translates to CAWSDTGVADTQYF. The chain carries TRBV30 and TRBJ2-3; 7 bases match TRBD1. The CDR3 sequence is 14 residues long. The V gene's germline CDR1 is GTSNPN and CDR2 SVGIG (reference sequence). The ends lost 1 base at V and 4 bases at J; junction bases unmatched: 5. Drawing the rest from reference TRBV30 and TRBJ2-3, the complete variable domain is SQTIHQWPATLVQPVGSPLSLECTVEGTSNPNLYWYRQAAGRGLQLLFYSVGIGQISSEVPQNLSASRPQDRQFILSSKKLLLSDSGFYLCAWSDTGVADTQYFGPGTRLTVL.